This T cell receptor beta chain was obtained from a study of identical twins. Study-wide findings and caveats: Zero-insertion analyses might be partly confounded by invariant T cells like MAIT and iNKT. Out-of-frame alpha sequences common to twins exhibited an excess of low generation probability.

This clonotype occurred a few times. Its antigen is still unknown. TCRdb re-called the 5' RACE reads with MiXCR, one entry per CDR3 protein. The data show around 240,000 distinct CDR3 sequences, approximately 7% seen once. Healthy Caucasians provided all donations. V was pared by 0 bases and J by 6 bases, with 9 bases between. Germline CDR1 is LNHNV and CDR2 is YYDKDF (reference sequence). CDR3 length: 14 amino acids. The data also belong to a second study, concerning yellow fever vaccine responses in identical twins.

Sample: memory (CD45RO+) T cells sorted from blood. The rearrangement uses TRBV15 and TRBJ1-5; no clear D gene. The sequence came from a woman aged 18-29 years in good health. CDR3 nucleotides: TGTGCCACCAGCAGAGATTGGACGGGTCAGCCCCAGCATTTT. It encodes CATSRDWTGQPQHF.